This record concerns one TCR beta chain sequence. The antigen is unknown. Treatment reported: roughly 10-day PBMC culture with coronavirus spike peptide pools or control peptides (ViraFEST assay). The Oncomine TCR Beta short-read assay was applied to DNA of cultured CD4+ T cells. One entry per CDR3 protein results from TCRdb running MiXCR on the PCR reads. The table shows 10,000 to 15,000 distinct CDR3 sequences, with approximately 53% occurring only once. These data belong to a study of vaccination and CD4 T cells after COVID-19. Study as a whole: Taking of post-vaccine samples occurred a median about 72 days after dose two (range 14 to 241).

Trimming removed 5 bases from V and 7 bases from J; junction bases left unmatched: 9. The CDR3 has 15 amino acids. Germline lookup yields CDR1 SGHTA and CDR2 FQGNSA. Study outcomes and limitations: For SARS-CoV-2-reactive clonotypes, the median went from around 20 to 38, a nonsignificant increase.

The TCR sequence derives from a human donor who had recovered from COVID-19. The gene calls are TRBV7-2 and TRBJ1-4; 8 positions agree with TRBD1. The sample was CD4+ T cells from blood, cultured in vitro. Here the CDR3 DNA reads TGTGCCAGCAGCGTCGACAGGGGCTTTACTGAAAAACTGTTTTTT. Its translation is CASSVDRGFTEKLFF.